These 20 T cell receptor beta chains were all obtained from the same sample, sequenced in a study of cytomegalovirus exposure and HLA in healthy donors. 13 Jbeta primers and 60 Vbeta primers were used for the PCR. Profiled with immunoSEQ multiplex PCR; TCRdb holds only in-frame clones, not every one. The repertoire holds roughly 140,000 clones, with approximately 84% as singletons. The source material was PBMCs. Receptors originate from a woman aged 18-35 years in good health and CMV-seronegative.

The chain combines TRBV18 with TRBJ2-7, with 7 positions matching TRBD2. J was trimmed by 1 base and V by 5 bases; bases with no gene match: 5. The germline V gene encodes CDR1 KGHSH and CDR2 LQKENI. The CDR3 covers 14 residues. CDR3 nucleotides: TGTGCCAGCTCAAGGGAGGGACTGTCCTACGAGCAGTACTTC. Translated: CASSREGLSYEQYF.

This clone has a single count. The chain couples TRBV18 to TRBJ2-1; tentatively, D is TRBD2 (6 bases). Germline CDR1 and CDR2: KGHSH and LQKENI. CDR3 length: 14 amino acids. Deletions cut 0 bases from V and 10 bases from J, with 13 bases between. The CDR3 DNA sequence: TGTGCCAGCTCACCACCTTCCGGGAGCGGGGAGCAGTTCTTC. This sequence encodes CASSPPSGSGEQFF. The full variable domain, in which reference TRBV18 and TRBJ2-1 provide the parts outside the CDR3, is NAGVMQNPRHLVRRRGQEARLRCSPMKGHSHVYWYRQLPEEGLKFMVYLQKENIIDESGMPKERFSAEFPKEGPSILRIQQVVRGDSAAYFCASSPPSGSGEQFFGPGTRLTVL.

The chain is built from TRBV5-1 and TRBJ2-1; 10 bases map to TRBD2. CDR3 length: 15 residues. With 3 bases clipped from V and 7 bases from J, the junction kept 7 bases outside the gene matches. Germline CDR1 SGHRS, CDR2 YFSETQ. This CDR3 reads CASSYSSGSMNEQFF. Here the CDR3 DNA reads TGCGCCAGCAGCTATTCTAGCGGGAGTATGAATGAGCAGTTCTTC. Complete variable domain (other parts from reference TRBV5-1 and TRBJ2-1): KAGVTQTPRYLIKTRGQQVTLSCSPISGHRSVSWYQQTPGQGLQFLFEYFSETQRNKGNFPGRFSGRQFSNSRSEMNVSTLELGDSALYLCASSYSSGSMNEQFFGPGTRLTVL.

This clone appeared a few times. CDR3: CASRGTGDNEQFF. The CDR3 DNA is TGTGCCAGCCGCGGGACAGGCGACAATGAGCAGTTCTTC. V and J are TRBV7-9 and TRBJ2-1; 8 positions match TRBD1. Losses at the gene ends were 8 bases for V and 5 bases for J; bases not matched to a gene: 5. The germline CDR1 and CDR2 sequences are SEHNR and FQNEAQ (reference sequence). The CDR3 contains 13 residues.

V usage is TRBV6-5 and J usage is TRBJ1-1; D gene ambiguous. The CDR3 runs 13 residues. V dropped 5 bases and J dropped 1 base, with 8 bases sitting between them. Germline CDR1 and CDR2: MNHEY and SVGAGI. The CDR3 coding sequence is TGTGCCAGCAGTCAACAAGAGAACACTGAAGCTTTCTTT. This gives the protein CASSQQENTEAFF.

The chain links TRBV11-2 to TRBJ1-1; 7 bases are a match to TRBD1. The J segment lost 5 bases and the V segment lost 2 bases, leaving 8 bases of the junction unmatched. Germline lookup yields CDR1 SGHAT and CDR2 FQNNGV. The CDR3 contains 15 residues. Here the CDR3 reads CASSLTPVRGTEAFF. The CDR3 region has the DNA TGTGCCAGCAGCTTAACCCCCGTCAGGGGGACTGAAGCTTTCTTT.

This chain joins TRBV6-1 and TRBJ1-5, with D possibly matching TRBD1 (5 bases). The CDR3 extends over 14 amino acids. CDR1 is MNHNS, CDR2 SASEGT, per germline. V lost 3 bases to trimming and J lost 0 bases, with 6 bases between them. The CDR3 reads CASSDRASNQPQHF. CDR3 DNA: TGTGCCAGCAGTGACAGGGCTAGCAATCAGCCCCAGCATTTT.

The V and J genes are TRBV7-9 and TRBJ2-6, with 7 bases matching TRBD2. Germline CDR1 SEHNR, CDR2 FQNEAQ (reference sequence). V shed 1 base, J shed 1 base, and the junction held 4 bases outside the gene matches. This CDR3 region has 17 residues. The CDR3 here is CASSLGGGGSGANVLTF. In DNA, the CDR3 is TGTGCCAGCAGCTTAGGGGGGGGAGGGTCTGGGGCCAACGTCCTGACTTTC. The variable domain in full, with the rest retrieved from reference TRBV7-9 and TRBJ2-6, is DTGVSQNPRHKITKRGQNVTFRCDPISEHNRLYWYRQTLGQGPEFLTYFQNEAQLEKSRLLSDRFSAERPKGSFSTLEIQRTEQGDSAMYLCASSLGGGGSGANVLTFGAGSRLTVL.

J is TRBJ1-4 and V is TRBV14, with a tentative D call TRBD1 (6 bases). CDR1 is SGHDN and CDR2 is FVKESK in the germline V gene. This CDR3 spans 13 amino acids. The V and J ends lost 4 bases and 8 bases respectively, with 11 bases between them. CDR3 in DNA: TGTGCCAGCAGCCGGGGGCCTAGGGAAAAACTGTTTTTT. Its translation is CASSRGPREKLFF.

The sample holds one count of this clone. Distinct nucleotide sequences in the sample also encode this CDR3. The chain combines TRBV18 with TRBJ1-2, with TRBD1 as a possible D gene (5 bases). The CDR3 is made up of 13 amino acids. The V gene lost 8 bases and the J gene lost 0 bases, with 10 bases spanning the gap. Germline lookup yields CDR1 KGHSH and CDR2 LQKENI. The CDR3 nucleotides are TGTGCCAGCCTCTTGGGGCCTAACTATGGCTACACCTTC. Protein: CASLLGPNYGYTF.

This chain joins TRBV9 and TRBJ2-5, with 9 positions matching TRBD2. V dropped 3 bases and J dropped 4; count of bases not matched to a gene: 16. The length of the CDR3 is 18 residues. Germline V lookup: CDR1 SGDLS, CDR2 YYNGEE. CDR3 nucleotides: TGTGCCAGCAGCGGTAGCGGGAGAGGGTTGTTATCTGGAGAGACCCAGTACTTC. Protein sequence: CASSGSGRGLLSGETQYF.

The chain uses TRBV30 and TRBJ2-1, with TRBD1 matching over 9 bases. V dropped 0 bases and J dropped 9; count of bases not matched to a gene: 9. The CDR3 totals 15 residues. The germline V gene encodes CDR1 GTSNPN and CDR2 SVGIG (reference sequence). The CDR3 coding sequence is TGTGCCTGGAGTGTTGGGGACAGGGACCTCGGTGAGCAGTTCTTC. Translation: CAWSVGDRDLGEQFF.

For this clone: The junction does not match germline at one end; this may be a read error. CDR3 amino acids: CSSSLAWTSGSGEQYF. The CDR3 nucleotides read TGTTCCAGCAGCTTAGCGTGGACTAGCGGGAGCGGCGAGCAGTACTTC. V is TRBV7-9 and J is TRBJ2-7; 13 bases map to TRBD2. The germline V gene has CDR1 SEHNR and CDR2 FQNEAQ (reference sequence). There are 16 residues in the CDR3.

Only a few counts were recorded for this clone. V usage is TRBV6-5 and J usage is TRBJ2-7; TRBD2 aligns across 12 bases. The CDR3 consists of 13 residues. Trimming at V came to 8 bases and at J to 5 bases, leaving 4 bases not matched to a gene. Looked up from germline, CDR1 is MNHEY and CDR2 is SVGAGI. In DNA, the CDR3 is TGTGCCAGCCTACTAGCGGGGGGTAACGAGCAGTACTTC. Amino acids: CASLLAGGNEQYF.

J is TRBJ2-6 and V is TRBV7-9, with D tentatively TRBD1 (5 bases). Trimming cost V 5 bases and J 2 bases, with 13 bases left between them. The CDR3 runs to 16 residues. Germline CDR1 SEHNR, CDR2 FQNEAQ (reference sequence). The CDR3 loop is CASSPEWGTGANVLTF. In DNA form, the CDR3 reads TGTGCCAGCAGCCCAGAGTGGGGCACTGGGGCCAACGTCCTGACTTTC.

The V and J genes are TRBV19 and TRBJ2-7; the D is unclear. V dropped 5 bases and J dropped 0 bases, with 11 bases sitting between them. The germline V gene has CDR1 LNHDA and CDR2 SQIVND (reference sequence). This CDR3 is built from 14 residues. CDR3 sequence reads: CASSPHLPSYEQYF. The CDR3 DNA is TGTGCCAGTAGTCCACATCTCCCCTCCTACGAGCAGTACTTC. Full variable domain (rest looked up from reference TRBV19 and TRBJ2-7): DGGITQSPKYLFRKEGQNVTLSCEQNLNHDAMYWYRQDPGQGLRLIYYSQIVNDFQKGDIAEGYSVSREKKESFPLTVTSAQKNPTAFYLCASSPHLPSYEQYFGPGTRLTVT.

This clone has just a few counts. The genes are TRBV4-3 and TRBJ1-2; D call uncertain. The germline V and J ends were trimmed by 4 bases and 8 bases, with 14 bases remaining between them. The CDR3 consists of 13 residues. CDR1 is LGHNA, CDR2 YSLEER, per germline. The CDR3 is CASSPGPQRGYTF. CDR3 nucleotide sequence: TGCGCCAGCAGCCCCGGCCCCCAGAGGGGCTACACCTTC.

The chain uses TRBV19 and TRBJ1-2; 10 nucleotides line up with TRBD1. The CDR3 runs 12 residues. CDR1 is LNHDA and CDR2 is SQIVND in the germline V gene (reference sequence). V was pared by 6 bases and J by 8 bases, with 3 bases of the junction left unmatched. The chain's CDR3 is CASRGTGEGYTF. CDR3 DNA: TGTGCCAGTAGGGGGACAGGGGAAGGCTACACCTTC.

In nucleotides, the CDR3 is TGTGCCTGGAGTCAAGGGACTAGCGGGAGATCGAGGAATGAGCAGTTCTTC. Translated: CAWSQGTSGRSRNEQFF. The chain recombines TRBV30 with TRBJ2-1, with 14 bases lining up with TRBD2. The CDR3 contains 17 residues. The germline V gene has CDR1 GTSNPN and CDR2 SVGIG (reference sequence). V dropped 2 bases and J dropped 7; count of bases not matched to a gene: 10. Variable domain in full (rest from reference TRBV30 and TRBJ2-1): SQTIHQWPATLVQPVGSPLSLECTVEGTSNPNLYWYRQAAGRGLQLLFYSVGIGQISSEVPQNLSASRPQDRQFILSSKKLLLSDSGFYLCAWSQGTSGRSRNEQFFGPGTRLTVL.

The V gene is TRBV5-4, the J gene TRBJ1-1, with 9 bases lining up with TRBD1. Germline CDR1 reads SGHNT; CDR2 reads YYREEE (reference sequence). Germline trimming cut 3 bases from V and 1 base from J; bases unmatched to any gene: 4. This CDR3 is 15 amino acids long. The CDR3 sequence is CASSSGQGRNTEAFF. The CDR3, as DNA: TGTGCCAGCAGCTCGGGACAGGGACGGAACACTGAAGCTTTCTTT.